This TCR beta chain was retrieved from a study of blood T cell repertoires in COVID-19. Whole-study context: Whether acute or convalescent, the COVID-19 samples came from the United States, Italy and Spain. The cDNA or gDNA used as material had been derived from T cells, B-cell-depleted T cells, or PBMCs.

The CDR3 length is 17 residues. CDR1 and CDR2 (germline): LGHNA, YSLEER. The V end was cut by 0 bases, the J end by 2 bases, with 14 bases between. Original handling: Reference gene primer amplification gave estimated nucleated cell counts. Profiling relied on immunoSEQ multiplex PCR, and the TCRdb table lists in-frame clones only, not all of them. D and trimming were read from the DNA, whereas the V and J calls and clone size are those reported in that table. The sample yields 360,000 or so clones, roughly 89% seen once. The material sequenced was peripheral blood. The clonotype comes from a man aged 18 to 30 with active or convalescent COVID-19. The chain couples TRBV4-3 to TRBJ2-1; D is perhaps TRBD2 (5 bases). The CDR3 reads CASSQDLGAATYNEQFF. The CDR3 DNA sequence: TGCGCCAGCAGCCAAGATTTAGGAGCGGCCACCTACAATGAGCAGTTCTTC.